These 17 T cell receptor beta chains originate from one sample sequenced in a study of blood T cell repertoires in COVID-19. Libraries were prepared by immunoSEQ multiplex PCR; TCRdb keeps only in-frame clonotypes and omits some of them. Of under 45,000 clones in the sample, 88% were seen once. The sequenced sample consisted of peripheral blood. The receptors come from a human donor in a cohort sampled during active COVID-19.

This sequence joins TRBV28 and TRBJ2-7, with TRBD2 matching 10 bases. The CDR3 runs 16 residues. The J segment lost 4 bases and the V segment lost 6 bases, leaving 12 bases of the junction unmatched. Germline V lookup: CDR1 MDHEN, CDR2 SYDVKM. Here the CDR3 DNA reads TGTGCCAGCAGGTATCAAGCGGGAGGGAAAGGATACGAGCAGTACTTC. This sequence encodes CASRYQAGGKGYEQYF.

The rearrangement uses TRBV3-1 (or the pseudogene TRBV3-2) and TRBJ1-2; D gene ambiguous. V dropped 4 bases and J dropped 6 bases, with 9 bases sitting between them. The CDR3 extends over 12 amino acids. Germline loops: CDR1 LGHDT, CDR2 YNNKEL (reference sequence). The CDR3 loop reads CASSRGEDGYTF. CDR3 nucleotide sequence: TGTGCCAGCAGCCGCGGGGAGGATGGCTACACCTTC.

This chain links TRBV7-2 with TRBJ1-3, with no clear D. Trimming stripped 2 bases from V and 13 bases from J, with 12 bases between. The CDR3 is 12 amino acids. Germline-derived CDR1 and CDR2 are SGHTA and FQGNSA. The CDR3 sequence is CASSLPEPRIYF. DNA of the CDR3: TGTGCCAGCAGCTTACCAGAGCCTAGGATATATTTT.

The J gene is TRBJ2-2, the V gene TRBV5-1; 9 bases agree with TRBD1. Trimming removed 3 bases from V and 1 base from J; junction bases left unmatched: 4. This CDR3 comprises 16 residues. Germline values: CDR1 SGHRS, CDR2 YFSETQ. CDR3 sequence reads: CASSSGTGLNTGELFF. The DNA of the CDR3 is TGCGCCAGCAGCTCCGGGACAGGGCTGAACACCGGGGAGCTGTTTTTT. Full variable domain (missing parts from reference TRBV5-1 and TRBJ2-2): KAGVTQTPRYLIKTRGQQVTLSCSPISGHRSVSWYQQTPGQGLQFLFEYFSETQRNKGNFPGRFSGRQFSNSRSEMNVSTLELGDSALYLCASSSGTGLNTGELFFGEGSRLTVL.

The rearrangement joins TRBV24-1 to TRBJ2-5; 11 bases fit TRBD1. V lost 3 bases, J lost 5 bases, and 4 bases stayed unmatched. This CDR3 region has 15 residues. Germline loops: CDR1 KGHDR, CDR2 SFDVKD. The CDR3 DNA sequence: TGTGCCACCAGTGATCGGACAGGGGGCAGGGAGACCCAGTACTTC. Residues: CATSDRTGGRETQYF.

The CDR3 sequence is CASCRGQGLSGELFF. DNA of the CDR3: TGTGCCAGTTGTCGGGGACAGGGTTTGTCCGGGGAGCTGTTTTTT. This sequence joins TRBV27 and TRBJ2-2, with 9 bases aligning to TRBD1. Germline V lookup: CDR1 MNHEY, CDR2 SMNVEV (reference sequence). This CDR3 spans 15 amino acids. The ends lost 9 bases at V and 6 bases at J; junction bases unmatched: 11.

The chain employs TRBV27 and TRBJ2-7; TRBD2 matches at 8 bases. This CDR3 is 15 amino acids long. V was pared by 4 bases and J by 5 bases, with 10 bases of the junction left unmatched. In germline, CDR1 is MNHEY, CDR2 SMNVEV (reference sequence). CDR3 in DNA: TGTGCCAGCAGTTCGGGGGTACGGGAGGGGGACGAGCAGTACTTC. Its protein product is CASSSGVREGDEQYF.

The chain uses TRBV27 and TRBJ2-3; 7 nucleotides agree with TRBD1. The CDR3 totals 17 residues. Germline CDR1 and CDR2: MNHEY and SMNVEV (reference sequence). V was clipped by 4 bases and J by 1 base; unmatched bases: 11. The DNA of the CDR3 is TGTGCCAGCAGTTCTTTCGAAAGGACAGGACGCACAGATACGCAGTATTTT. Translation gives CASSSFERTGRTDTQYF.

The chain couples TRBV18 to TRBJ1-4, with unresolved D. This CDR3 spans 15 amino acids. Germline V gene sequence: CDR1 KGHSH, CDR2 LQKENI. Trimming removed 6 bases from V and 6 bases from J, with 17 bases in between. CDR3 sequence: CASSLQTARDEKLFF. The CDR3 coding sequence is TGTGCCAGCTCGCTACAAACAGCGAGGGATGAAAAACTGTTTTTT.

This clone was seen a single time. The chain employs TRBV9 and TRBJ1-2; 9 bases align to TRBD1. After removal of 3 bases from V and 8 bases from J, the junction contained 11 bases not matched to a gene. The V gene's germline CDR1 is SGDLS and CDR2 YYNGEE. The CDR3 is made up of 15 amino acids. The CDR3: CASSATGGPPGGYTF. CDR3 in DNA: TGTGCCAGCAGCGCCACAGGGGGCCCACCCGGCGGCTACACCTTC.

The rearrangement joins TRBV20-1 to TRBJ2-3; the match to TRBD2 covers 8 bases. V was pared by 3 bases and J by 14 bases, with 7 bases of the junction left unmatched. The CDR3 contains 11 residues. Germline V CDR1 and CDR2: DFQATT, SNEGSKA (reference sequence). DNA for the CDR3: TGCAGTGCTAGCCGGGGACTAGTATTGTATTTT. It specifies CSASRGLVLYF.

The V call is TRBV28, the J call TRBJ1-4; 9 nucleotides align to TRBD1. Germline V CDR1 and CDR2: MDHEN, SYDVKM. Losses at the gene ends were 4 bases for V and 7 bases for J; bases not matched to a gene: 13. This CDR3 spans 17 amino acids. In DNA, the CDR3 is TGTGCCAGCAGTTCGGACAGGGGCACCTTTTTGGGTGAAAAACTGTTTTTT. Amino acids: CASSSDRGTFLGEKLFF.

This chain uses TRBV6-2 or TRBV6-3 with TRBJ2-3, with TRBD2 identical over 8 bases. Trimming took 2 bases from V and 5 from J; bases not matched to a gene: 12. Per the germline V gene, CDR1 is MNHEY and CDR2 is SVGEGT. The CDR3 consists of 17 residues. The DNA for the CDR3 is TGTGCCAGCAGTTACGGAAAACTAGCGGTTTCACAAGATACGCAGTATTTT. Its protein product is CASSYGKLAVSQDTQYF.

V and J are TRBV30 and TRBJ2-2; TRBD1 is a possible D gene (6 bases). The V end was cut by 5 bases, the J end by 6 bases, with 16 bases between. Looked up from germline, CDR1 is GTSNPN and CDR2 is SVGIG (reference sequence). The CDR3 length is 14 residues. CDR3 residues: CAWGGRGSAGELFF. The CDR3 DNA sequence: TGTGCCTGGGGGGGTAGGGGGTCCGCCGGGGAGCTGTTTTTT.

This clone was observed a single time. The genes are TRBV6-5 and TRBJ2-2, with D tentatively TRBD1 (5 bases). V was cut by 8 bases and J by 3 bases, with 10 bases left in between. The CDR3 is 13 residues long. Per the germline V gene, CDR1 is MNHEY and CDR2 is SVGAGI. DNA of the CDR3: TGTGCCAGCGGCCAGGGCCACACCGGGGAGCTGTTTTTT. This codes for CASGQGHTGELFF.

The CDR3 sequence is CASSIGGQDRYGYTF. CDR3 nucleotides: TGTGCCAGTAGTATAGGCGGGCAGGACCGCTATGGCTACACCTTC. The V gene is TRBV19, the J gene TRBJ1-2; D call uncertain. Trimming removed 1 base from V and 4 bases from J, with 13 bases in between. The CDR3 is 15 amino acids. CDR1 and CDR2 (germline): LNHDA, SQIVND (reference sequence).

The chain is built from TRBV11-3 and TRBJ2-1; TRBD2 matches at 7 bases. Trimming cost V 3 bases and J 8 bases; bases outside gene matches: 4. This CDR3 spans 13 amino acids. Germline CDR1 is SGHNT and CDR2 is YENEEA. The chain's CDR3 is CASSFGGSYEQFF. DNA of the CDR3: TGTGCCAGCAGCTTCGGCGGGAGCTATGAGCAGTTCTTC.